Detailed here is one T cell receptor beta chain. Its antigen remains unidentified. Germline loops: CDR1 KGHDR, CDR2 SFDVKD. The CDR3 has 13 amino acids. Here immunoSEQ multiplex PCR was the method, and the copy in TCRdb shows in-frame clones only, minus some. Of 20,000 to 25,000 clones listed, 78% are singletons. This sample is drawn from a study of T cells in tumors after PD-1 blockade. Study-level background: Excluded were patients with checkpoint blockade, immunosuppressants, or radiotherapy or other anti-cancer therapy within 4 weeks.

The study's findings and limits: About 45% of tumor TCR clonotypes were also found in blood.

This TCR was sampled from a human donor with basal cell carcinoma. This chain links TRBV24-1 with TRBJ1-5, with D possibly TRBD1 on 6 matching bases. Sequenced material: PBMCs, taken before anti-PD-1 treatment. The CDR3 DNA sequence: TGTACTGTTGGGGGGCACCTACCCGAGCCCCAGCATTTT. Protein product: CTVGGHLPEPQHF.